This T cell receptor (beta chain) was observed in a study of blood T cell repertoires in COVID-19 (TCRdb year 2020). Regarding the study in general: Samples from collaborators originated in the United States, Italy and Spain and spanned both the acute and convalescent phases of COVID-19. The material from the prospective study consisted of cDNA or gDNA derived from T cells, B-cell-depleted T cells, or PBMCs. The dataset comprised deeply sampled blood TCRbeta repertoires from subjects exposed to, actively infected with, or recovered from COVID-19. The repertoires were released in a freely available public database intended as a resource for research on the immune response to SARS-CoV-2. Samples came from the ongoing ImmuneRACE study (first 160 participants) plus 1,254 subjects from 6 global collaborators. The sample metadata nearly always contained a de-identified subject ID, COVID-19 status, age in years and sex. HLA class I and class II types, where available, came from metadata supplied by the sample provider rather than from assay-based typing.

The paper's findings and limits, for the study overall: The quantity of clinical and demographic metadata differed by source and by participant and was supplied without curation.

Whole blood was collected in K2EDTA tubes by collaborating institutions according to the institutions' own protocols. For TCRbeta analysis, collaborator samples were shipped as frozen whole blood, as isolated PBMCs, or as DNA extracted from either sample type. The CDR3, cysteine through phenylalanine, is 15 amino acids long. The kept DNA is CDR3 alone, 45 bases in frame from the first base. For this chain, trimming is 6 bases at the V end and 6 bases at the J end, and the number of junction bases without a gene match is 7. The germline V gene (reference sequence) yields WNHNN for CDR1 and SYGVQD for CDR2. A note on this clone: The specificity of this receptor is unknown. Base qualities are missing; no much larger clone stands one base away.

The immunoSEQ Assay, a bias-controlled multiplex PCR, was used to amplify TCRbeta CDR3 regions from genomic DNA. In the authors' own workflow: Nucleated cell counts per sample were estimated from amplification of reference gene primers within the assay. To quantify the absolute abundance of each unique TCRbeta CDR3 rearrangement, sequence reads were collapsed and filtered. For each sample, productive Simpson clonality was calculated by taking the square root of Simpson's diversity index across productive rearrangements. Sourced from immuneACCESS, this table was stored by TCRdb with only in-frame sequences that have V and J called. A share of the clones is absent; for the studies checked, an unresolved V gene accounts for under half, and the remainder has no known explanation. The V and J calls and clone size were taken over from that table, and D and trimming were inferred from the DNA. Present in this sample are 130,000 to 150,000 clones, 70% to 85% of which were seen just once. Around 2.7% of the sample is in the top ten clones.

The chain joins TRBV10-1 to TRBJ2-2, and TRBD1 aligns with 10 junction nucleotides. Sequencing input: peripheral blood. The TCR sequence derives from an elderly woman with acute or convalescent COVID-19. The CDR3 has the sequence CASRAGTGESGELFF. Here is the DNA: TGCGCCAGCAGGGCCGGGACAGGGGAATCCGGGGAGCTGTTTTTT.